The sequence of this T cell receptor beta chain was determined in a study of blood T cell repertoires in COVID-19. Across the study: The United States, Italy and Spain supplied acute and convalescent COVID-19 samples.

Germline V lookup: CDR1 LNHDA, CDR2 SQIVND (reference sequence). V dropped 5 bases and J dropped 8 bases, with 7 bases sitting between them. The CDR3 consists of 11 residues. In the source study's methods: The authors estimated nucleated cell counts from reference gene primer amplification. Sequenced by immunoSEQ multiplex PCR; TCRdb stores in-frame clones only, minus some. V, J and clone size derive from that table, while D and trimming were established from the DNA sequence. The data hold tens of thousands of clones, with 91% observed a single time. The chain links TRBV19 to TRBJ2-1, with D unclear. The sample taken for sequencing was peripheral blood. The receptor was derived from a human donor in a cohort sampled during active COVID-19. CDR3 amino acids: CASSLWHEQFF. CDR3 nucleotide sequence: TGTGCCAGTAGTCTGTGGCATGAGCAGTTCTTC.